Presented here are 5 T cell receptor beta chains from one specimen sequenced in a study of response to subunit inactivated influenza vaccine. Each CDR3 protein gets one entry after TCRdb re-called the RT-PCR reads with MiXCR. This sample yields around 530,000 distinct CDR3 sequences, of which approximately 15% are seen a single time; roughly 3% belongs to the top ten. The starting material was CD4+ T cells sorted from PBMCs, obtained less than 30 months after vaccination. These receptors were taken from a man aged 45 to 70 who received an inactivated influenza vaccine.

The chain recombines TRBV6-2 or TRBV6-3 with TRBJ2-7; D is ambiguous. Germline-derived CDR1 and CDR2 are MNHEY and SVGEGT. The CDR3 loop spans 13 amino acids. The V end lost 0 bases, the J end lost 3 bases, and 6 bases lay between the germline ends. Written as DNA, the CDR3 is TGTGCCAGCAGTTACTCGAACTACTACGAGCAGTACTTC. Translation: CASSYSNYYEQYF.

The V gene is TRBV10-3, the J gene TRBJ2-2; 8 nucleotides line up with TRBD1. V shed 3 bases, J shed 6 bases, and the junction held 6 bases outside the gene matches. This CDR3 spans 15 amino acids. Per germline, CDR1 ENHRY and CDR2 SYGVKD. DNA for the CDR3: TGTGCCATCAGTGAACAGGGGGAAGTAGCCGGGGAGCTGTTTTTT. Its protein product is CAISEQGEVAGELFF.

This chain connects TRBV28 to TRBJ2-1; possibly TRBD2 for D (6 bases). Germline values: CDR1 MDHEN, CDR2 SYDVKM. Trimming removed 6 bases from V and 2 bases from J, with 11 bases in between. The CDR3 sequence is 14 residues long. CDR3 protein: CASSPPGAYNEQFF. The CDR3 bases are TGTGCCAGCAGCCCCCCGGGGGCCTACAATGAGCAGTTCTTC.

The chain is built from TRBV4-3 and TRBJ2-3; no firm D call. There are 15 residues in the CDR3. Germline V gives CDR1 LGHNA, CDR2 YSLEER. V lost 0 bases to trimming and J lost 7 bases, with 14 bases between them. In DNA, the CDR3 is TGCGCCAGCAGCCAAGATAAAAATAGCATGTATACGCAGTATTTT. This codes for CASSQDKNSMYTQYF.

This clonotype was seen more than once but under ten times. The rearrangement uses TRBV11-2 and TRBJ2-5; D is tentatively TRBD1 or TRBD2 (5 bases each). Between the trimmed V and J ends, which lost 5 bases and 5 bases, there was a span of 12 bases. CDR3 length: 13 residues. Looked up from germline, CDR1 is SGHAT and CDR2 is FQNNGV. DNA for the CDR3: TGTGCCAGCAGCCCGGGGTACAGGGAGACCCAGTACTTC. This encodes CASSPGYRETQYF.